This T cell receptor beta chain emerged from a study of T cells in Graves' hyperthyroidism and ophthalmopathy. Amplification yielded TCR beta CDR3 regions, with RNA transcripts as the source. The HTBI primer set served for first-round RT-PCR of the TCR CDR3. TCRdb reanalysed the multiplex PCR reads using MiXCR and keeps one entry per CDR3 protein. Of around 290,000 distinct CDR3 sequences in the sample, about a sixth were seen once. In its sample, this clonotype was seen many times. The TCR originated in a woman aged 55 to 70 with Graves' ophthalmopathy. The sample consisted of blood.

The DNA for the CDR3 is TGTGCCATCAGTTCAGGGGCGAACACCGGGGAGCTGTTTTTT. It is translated as CAISSGANTGELFF. The chain joins TRBV10-3 to TRBJ2-2; tentatively, D is TRBD1 (6 bases). The germline V gene has CDR1 ENHRY and CDR2 SYGVKD. V dropped 5 bases and J dropped 0 bases, with 7 bases sitting between them. The CDR3 length is 14 residues.